One T cell receptor beta chain is described in this entry. Its antigen is still unknown. Germline trimming cut 4 bases from V and 5 bases from J; bases unmatched to any gene: 4. Looked up from germline, CDR1 is LNHNV and CDR2 is YYDKDF (reference sequence). The length of the CDR3 is 15 residues. Generated by immunoSEQ multiplex PCR, the TCRdb table keeps only in-frame clones and is missing some. The repertoire includes approximately 100,000 clones, about 90% of them detected once, and around 0.75% sits in the top ten. This sample is part of a study of siplizumab effects on memory and regulatory T cells. Study results and caveats: Naive T cells looked more diverse than memory cells and looked like major alloresponse contributors. Of the alloreactive clones, only a minor fraction mapped to unstimulated subsets. For siplizumab cultures, the suppressive function of their proliferating Tregs was not confirmed.

The gene calls are TRBV15 and TRBJ2-1; 11 bases are a match to TRBD2. Sequences were obtained from Tregs sorted from blood. The origin of this receptor is a human donor in good health. The CDR3 nucleotides are TGTGCCACCAGCAAAGGGACTAGCGGAGACAATGAGCAGTTCTTC. The encoded protein is CATSKGTSGDNEQFF.